This TCR beta chain came from a study of blood T cell repertoires in COVID-19. Looking at the study overall: The study drew acute and convalescent COVID-19 samples from the United States, Italy and Spain.

Sequencing was performed with immunoSEQ multiplex PCR; in TCRdb, only in-frame clones are kept and a portion is missing. Of hundreds of thousands of clones listed, about 87% are singletons. This CDR3 contains 15 residues. The germline CDR1 and CDR2 sequences are MDHEN and SYDVKM. Trimming stripped 2 bases from V and 0 bases from J, with 8 bases between. This TCR was recovered from a woman in her seventies with COVID-19, enrolled during active disease. Source material: peripheral blood. The genes are TRBV28 and TRBJ1-5; D is ambiguous. CDR3 amino acids: CASSLPVSSNQPQHF. In nucleotides, the CDR3 is TGTGCCAGCAGTTTACCAGTCTCTAGCAATCAGCCCCAGCATTTT.